This T cell receptor (beta chain) emerged from a study of T cell responses to AZD1222 COVID-19 vaccine. Study-level points and caveats: A mostly white British donor set with more females was recruited, and clonal diversity was possibly underestimated. The study found Spike-specific TCR breadth and depth rose after two AZD1222 doses.

This CDR3 contains 16 residues. Germline V lookup: CDR1 MGHDK, CDR2 SYGVNS. Between the trimmed V and J ends, which lost 2 bases and 1 base, there was a span of 14 bases. Here immunoSEQ multiplex PCR was the method, and the copy in TCRdb shows in-frame clones only, minus some. The sample lists just under 55,000 clones; about 85% were seen once. Notes on this clone: The antigen remains undetermined.

The input for sequencing was peripheral blood, taken on day 0 of AZD1222 vaccination. This receptor was identified in an adult in good health. The rearrangement links TRBV25-1 to TRBJ1-1, with no clear D. CDR3 nucleotides: TGTGCCAGCAGTGAAGGGTATGGAGGTCCGAACACTGAAGCTTTCTTT. This sequence encodes CASSEGYGGPNTEAFF.